This T cell receptor (beta chain) was documented in a study of blood T cell repertoires in COVID-19. Germline-derived CDR1 and CDR2 are SGDLS and YYNGEE. V was cut by 2 bases and J by 1 base, with 6 bases left in between. The CDR3 is 13 amino acids. Assay: immunoSEQ multiplex PCR; the TCRdb copy retains only in-frame clones and omits some. The sample yields fewer than 200,000 clones, about 86% seen once. The sequenced material came from peripheral blood. V usage is TRBV9 and J usage is TRBJ2-5; D unresolved. The sequence came from a man in his 70s with active or convalescent COVID-19. CDR3 DNA: TGTGCCAGCAGCGTTTACACCCAAGAGACCCAGTACTTC. It codes for CASSVYTQETQYF. Using reference TRBV9 and TRBJ2-5 for the parts outside the CDR3, the full variable domain is DSGVTQTPKHLITATGQRVTLRCSPRSGDLSVYWYQQSLDQGLQFLIQYYNGEERAKGNILERFSAQQFPDLHSELNLSSLELGDSALYFCASSVYTQETQYFGPGTRLLVL.